This TCR beta chain derives from a study of cytomegalovirus exposure and HLA in healthy donors. Overall study context: Early release data held tens of millions of unique TCRs from HLA-typed donors.

In this sample, this clone turned up once. The PCR had 60 Vbeta and 13 Jbeta primers. Repertoires were generated with immunoSEQ multiplex PCR, while TCRdb's copy carries only in-frame clones and drops some. This sample yields 75,000 to 90,000 clones, of which around 78% are seen a single time; approximately 6% belongs to the top ten. The CDR3 totals 15 residues. The V gene lost 3 bases and the J gene lost 0 bases, with 9 bases spanning the gap. The germline gives CDR1 ENHRY, CDR2 SYGVKD. Sequencing was performed on PBMCs. This receptor was identified in a male donor in good health and CMV-seropositive. The chain couples TRBV10-3 to TRBJ1-5, with D uncertain. DNA of the CDR3: TGTGCCATCAGTGATTCCCTTAATAGCAATCAGCCCCAGCATTTT. Translated, it gives CAISDSLNSNQPQHF.